This TCR beta chain was retrieved from a study of cytomegalovirus exposure and HLA in healthy donors. About the study: The platform used for the 95 to 150 validation repertoires matched that of the 666 first-cohort repertoires, a later analysis reported.

Trimming left V 4 bases short and J 2 bases short, with 5 bases between. The germline V gene has CDR1 SGHVT and CDR2 SQSDAQ. The CDR3 runs to 12 residues. The validation cohort, a group of around 130 subjects, included the donors and was separate from the roughly 700-subject first cohort. The table came from immunoSEQ multiplex PCR; TCRdb's copy has only in-frame clones and leaves some out. The sample holds around 150,000 clones, about nine tenths seen once. The sequence was collected from a man aged 18 to 30 in good health and CMV-seronegative. This chain links TRBV7-4 with TRBJ1-1; D uncertain. Sequencing was done on a sample of PBMCs. Written as DNA, the CDR3 is TGTGCCAGCAGCTCGGTAAACACTGAAGCTTTCTTT. Amino acids: CASSSVNTEAFF.